Listed here is a single T cell receptor beta chain. Trimming left V 8 bases short and J 7 bases short, with 14 bases between. Looked up from germline, CDR1 is MGHDK and CDR2 is SYGVNS. CDR3 size: 12 residues. These data originate in a study of blood T cell repertoires in COVID-19. In the study overall: COVID-19 samples from acute and convalescent phases originated in the United States, Italy and Spain. The analysed material was cDNA or gDNA that came from T cells, B-cell-depleted T cells, or PBMCs.

Source study methods: Reference gene primer amplification gave nucleated cell count estimates. Measured with immunoSEQ multiplex PCR; TCRdb has only the in-frame clones, and not every one. Clonal size and the V and J genes are those of that table, whereas D and trimming came from the DNA. The sample includes roughly 84,000 clones, approximately 86% seen only once; the top ten take 18%. The rearrangement joins TRBV25-1 to TRBJ1-2, with D hard to call. This sequence originates from a man at least 80 years old with active or convalescent COVID-19. Sequenced material: peripheral blood. CDR3: CASFTVHSGYTF. Written as DNA, the CDR3 is TGTGCCAGCTTCACTGTCCACTCTGGCTACACCTTC.